This T cell receptor (beta chain) is drawn from a study of blood T cells in healthy people across ages. Study-wide findings and caveats: Per million T cells, the diversity of TCR beta decreased roughly linearly as age advanced.

A note on this clonotype: Its antigen is unknown.

The CDR3 length is 12 residues. A second 7 to 11 cycle PCR used barcoded and J-beta primers. Using its own MiXCR run on the 5' RACE reads, TCRdb lists one record per CDR3 protein. The table records around 500,000 distinct CDR3 sequences, over 25% of them present only once. These data were also filed under a second study, of T cells of mothers and their children.

The sequence was obtained from a boy younger than 10 in good health. The sequencing input was blood. The chain carries TRBV12-3 or TRBV12-4 and TRBJ2-7, with D perhaps assigned TRBD1 or TRBD2 (5 bases each). The CDR3 bases are TGTGGCGTAGGGGAGTGGGGCTTCGAGCAGTACTTC. Residues: CGVGEWGFEQYF.